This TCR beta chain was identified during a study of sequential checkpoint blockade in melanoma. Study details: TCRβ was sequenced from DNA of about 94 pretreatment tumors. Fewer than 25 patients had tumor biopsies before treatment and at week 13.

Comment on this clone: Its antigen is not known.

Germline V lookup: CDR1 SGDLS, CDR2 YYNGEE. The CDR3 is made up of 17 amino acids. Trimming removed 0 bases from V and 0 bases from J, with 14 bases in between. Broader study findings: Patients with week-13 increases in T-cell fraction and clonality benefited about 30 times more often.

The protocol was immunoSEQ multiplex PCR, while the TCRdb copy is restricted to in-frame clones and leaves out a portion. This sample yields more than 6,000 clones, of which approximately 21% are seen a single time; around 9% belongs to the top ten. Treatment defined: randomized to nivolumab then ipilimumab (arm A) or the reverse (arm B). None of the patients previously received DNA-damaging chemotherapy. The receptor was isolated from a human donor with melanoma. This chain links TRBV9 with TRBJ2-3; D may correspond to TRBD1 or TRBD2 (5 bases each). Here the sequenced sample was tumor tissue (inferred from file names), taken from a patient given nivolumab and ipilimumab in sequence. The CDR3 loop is CASSVGAGASSTDTQYF. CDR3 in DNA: TGTGCCAGCAGCGTAGGGGCCGGGGCGTCTAGCACAGATACGCAGTATTTT.